Shown below are 16 T cell receptor beta chains from a single sample sequenced in a study of T cells in Graves' hyperthyroidism and ophthalmopathy. TCR beta CDR3 regions were amplified from RNA. In the first-round RT-PCR of the TCR CDR3, the HTBI primer set was used. TCRdb re-analysed the multiplex PCR reads in MiXCR, keeping a single row per CDR3 protein. This sample yields 80,000 to 100,000 distinct CDR3 sequences, of which approximately 42% are seen a single time; roughly a tenth belongs to the top ten. The specimen sequenced was peripheral blood or thyroid tissue (not recorded which). These receptors were collected from a woman in her thirties with Graves' hyperthyroidism.

The chain employs TRBV27 and TRBJ1-1, with TRBD1 matching over 9 bases. Germline loops: CDR1 MNHEY, CDR2 SMNVEV (reference sequence). The length of the CDR3 is 14 residues. Losses at the gene ends were 5 bases for V and 7 bases for J; bases not matched to a gene: 8. The CDR3 nucleotides are TGTGCCAGCAGTCCAGGGACAGGGAGGATTGAAGCTTTCTTT. Translated, it gives CASSPGTGRIEAFF.

The chain employs TRBV27 and TRBJ1-1; TRBD1 matches 10 bases. CDR1 is MNHEY, CDR2 SMNVEV, per germline (reference sequence). CDR3 length equals 16 residues. The V segment lost 5 bases and the J segment 0 bases; nucleotides outside the gene matches: 6. CDR3 region: CASSPGQGSMNTEAFF. CDR3 sequence (DNA): TGTGCCAGCAGTCCGGGACAGGGGAGTATGAACACTGAAGCTTTCTTT.

Comment on this clonotype: The junction departs from the called germline gene at one end, perhaps through a read error. The chain has TRBV6-1 and TRBJ2-7; a weak D match, TRBD1 (5 bases). The CDR3 has 13 amino acids. Germline V lookup: CDR1 MNHNS, CDR2 SASEGT. The CDR3 DNA reads as TGTGCCGGCAGTGAAGGGGCGGACTACGAGCAGTACTTC. Translating it yields CAGSEGADYEQYF.

This clonotype was counted many times. V gene TRBV20-1 combines with J gene TRBJ1-5; 9 bases agree with TRBD1. Germline CDR1 reads DFQATT; CDR2 reads SNEGSKA (reference sequence). The CDR3 extends over 15 amino acids. Losses at the gene ends were 0 bases for V and 7 bases for J; bases not matched to a gene: 7. The CDR3, as DNA: TGCAGTGCTAGAGATAGGGCAGACAGGGGGCAGCCCCAGCATTTT. Amino acids: CSARDRADRGQPQHF.

The chain recombines TRBV29-1 with TRBJ1-1; no clear D gene. Per germline, CDR1 SQVTM and CDR2 ANQGSEA. V was cut by 4 bases and J by 4 bases, with 7 bases left in between. The CDR3 loop spans 11 amino acids. CDR3 bases: TGCAGCGTTGCACACTTCACTGAAGCTTTCTTT. Amino acids: CSVAHFTEAFF.

This clonotype was detected once. This chain joins TRBV20-1 and TRBJ1-2; D might be TRBD1 (5 bases). The CDR3 consists of 12 residues. The germline CDR1 and CDR2 sequences are DFQATT and SNEGSKA (reference sequence). V lost 6 bases and J lost 6, with 14 bases in between. CDR3 sequence (DNA): TGCAGTGCCACGACAGCGACCGATGGCTACACCTTC. Translating gives CSATTATDGYTF.

CDR3 nucleotides: TGTGCCACCAGCACATACGGGGACAGGCAAGGCTACACCTTC. Its translation: CATSTYGDRQGYTF. This chain connects TRBV24-1 to TRBJ1-2; 8 bases line up with TRBD1. The CDR3 length is 14 residues. The V gene's germline CDR1 is KGHDR and CDR2 SFDVKD. Trimming removed 7 bases from V and 8 bases from J; junction bases left unmatched: 11.

J is TRBJ2-3 and V is TRBV6-5; D not resolved. Germline assignment: CDR1 MNHEY and CDR2 SVGAGI. Trimming took off 0 bases at V and 5 bases at J, with 12 bases between the two ends. This CDR3 has 15 residues. CDR3 sequence: CASSYSGPTRDTQYF. The CDR3 region has the DNA TGTGCCAGCAGTTACTCCGGACCGACGAGAGATACGCAGTATTTT.

In the case of this clonotype: Because the CDR3 is missing its conserved closing phenylalanine or tryptophan, this is likely a read error. V gene TRBV20-1 combines with J gene TRBJ2-7; 7 bases map to TRBD1. The germline gives CDR1 DFQATT, CDR2 SNEGSKA (reference sequence). With 6 bases clipped from V and 5 bases from J, the junction kept 10 bases outside the gene matches. CDR3 length: 13 residues. Here the CDR3 reads CSAVQGSPNEQYL. As DNA, the CDR3 is TGCAGTGCCGTACAGGGGTCTCCTAACGAGCAGTACCTC.

Concerning this clonotype itself: Germline and junction disagree at one end, which may indicate a read error. V and J are TRBV4-1 and TRBJ1-3, with D hard to call. The germline V gene has CDR1 MGHRA and CDR2 YSYEKL. The CDR3 covers 16 residues. DNA for the CDR3: TGCGCCAGCAGCCAAGATGTTCGGTCTTCTGGAGACACCATATATTTT. Translating it yields CASSQDVRSSGDTIYF.

About this clonotype: A much larger clone lies a single base off, so this may be a read error. The chain links TRBV9 to TRBJ1-1; D perhaps matches TRBD1 (5 bases). Germline V lookup: CDR1 SGDLS, CDR2 YYNGEE. V was clipped by 0 bases and J by 4 bases, with 7 bases between them. The CDR3 sequence is 13 residues long. CDR3 nucleotides: TGTGCCAGCAGCGTAGGGGGGACCACTGAAGCTTTCTTT. Residues: CASSVGGTTEAFF.

On this clonotype itself: A much larger clone sits a single nucleotide away, making a read error possible. The chain combines TRBV19 with TRBJ1-5; D not certain. The germline CDR1 and CDR2 sequences are LNHDA and SQIVND (reference sequence). The CDR3 has 13 amino acids. The CDR3: CAGSIYFNQPQHF. DNA for the CDR3: TGTGCCGGTAGTATATATTTCAATCAGCCCCAGCATTTT. The full variable domain, in which reference TRBV19 and TRBJ1-5 provide the parts outside the CDR3, is DGGITQSPKYLFRKEGQNVTLSCEQNLNHDAMYWYRQDPGQGLRLIYYSQIVNDFQKGDIAEGYSVSREKKESFPLTVTSAQKNPTAFYLCAGSIYFNQPQHFGDGTRLSIL.

This clonotype was recorded many times. This chain links TRBV6-6 with TRBJ2-6; D call uncertain. The CDR3 loop spans 15 amino acids. Germline loops: CDR1 MNHNY, CDR2 SVGAGI (reference sequence). The V gene lost 6 bases and the J gene lost 0 bases, with 9 bases spanning the gap. The CDR3 DNA sequence: TGTGCCAGCAGGATGGAACGCTCTGGGGCCAACGTCCTGACTTTC. Protein: CASRMERSGANVLTF.

This clonotype was seen repeatedly, ten times or more. The chain has TRBV5-5 and TRBJ1-5; D unresolved. CDR3 size: 14 residues. CDR1 and CDR2 from the germline V gene are SGHKS and YYEKEE (reference sequence). V gave up 1 base and J gave up 5 bases, with 10 bases separating them. Here the CDR3 reads CASSLLMWDQPQHF. The CDR3 DNA is TGTGCCAGCAGCTTGTTGATGTGGGATCAGCCCCAGCATTTT.

The V and J genes are TRBV25-1 and TRBJ1-5, with D unresolved. Between the trimmed V and J ends, which lost 3 bases and 5 bases, there was a span of 8 bases. The CDR3 covers 13 residues. Germline CDR1 and CDR2: MGHDK and SYGVNS. This CDR3 is CASSDGMHQPQHF. The CDR3 nucleotides are TGTGCCAGCAGTGACGGGATGCATCAGCCCCAGCATTTT.

The chain employs TRBV4-1 and TRBJ2-7; D is unclear. Looked up from germline, CDR1 is MGHRA and CDR2 is YSYEKL. The CDR3 runs 13 residues. Trimming pared 0 bases from V and 13 bases from J, leaving 16 bases between. The CDR3 loop reads CASSQDHSRNGYF. CDR3 bases: TGCGCCAGCAGCCAAGATCATAGTAGGAATGGATACTTC.